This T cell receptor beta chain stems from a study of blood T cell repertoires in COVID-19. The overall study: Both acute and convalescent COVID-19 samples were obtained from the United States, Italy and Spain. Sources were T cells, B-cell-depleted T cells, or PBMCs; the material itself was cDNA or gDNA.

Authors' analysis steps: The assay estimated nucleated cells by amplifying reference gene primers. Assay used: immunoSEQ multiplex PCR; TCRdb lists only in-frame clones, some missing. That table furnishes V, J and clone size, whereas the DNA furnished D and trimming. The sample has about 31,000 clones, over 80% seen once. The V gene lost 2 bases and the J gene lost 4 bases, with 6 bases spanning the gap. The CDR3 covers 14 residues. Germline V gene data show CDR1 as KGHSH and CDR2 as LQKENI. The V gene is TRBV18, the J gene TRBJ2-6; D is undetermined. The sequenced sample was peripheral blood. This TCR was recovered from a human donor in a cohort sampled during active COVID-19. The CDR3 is CASSPGQGANVLTF. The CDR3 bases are TGTGCCAGCTCACCAGGGCAGGGGGCCAACGTCCTGACTTTC.